Listed below are T cell receptor beta chains from one sample, sequenced in a study of T cell changes during pregnancy in multiple sclerosis. The protocol was immunoSEQ multiplex PCR, while the TCRdb copy is restricted to in-frame clones and leaves out a portion. Of approximately 85,000 clones listed, 85% to 95% are singletons. The sample was peripheral blood, taken in the third trimester of pregnancy. The receptor set was obtained from a female donor with multiple sclerosis, enrolled in a pregnancy study. CDR3s include the opening cysteine and the closing phenylalanine or tryptophan. Each record gives: CDR3 DNA, CDR3 protein, clone size, D gene, V gene, J gene. D genes are given only for firm matches. Clone size appears in some rows only: once, few, many, or a class for an expanded clone.

TGCGCCAGCAGCTCCTTTCCGGGACAGGGTCCCCTATACACTGAAGCTTTCTTT	CASSSFPGQGPLYTEAFF	few	TRBD1	TRBV5-1	TRBJ1-1
TGTGCCAGCAGCCACCATTTGAACAGGGAAACGGATGTTTATACCTTC	CASSHHLNRETDVYTF	.	.	TRBV11-2	TRBJ1-2
TGTGCCAGCAGCTCACAGGGTTCTGGCTACACCTTC	CASSSQGSGYTF	.	.	TRBV7-8	TRBJ1-2
TGTGCCAGCAGCTTGGTCGAGGAGGGTCGAGGTGAGCAGTTCTTC	CASSLVEEGRGEQFF	.	.	TRBV5-6	TRBJ2-1
TGTGCCAGCAGCCAAGGAGTCCGACAGGGTCGCAATCAGCCCCAGCATTTT	CASSQGVRQGRNQPQHF	.	TRBD1	TRBV4-2	TRBJ1-5
TGTGCCAGCAGCCAGTTAGACACTCCCTACGAGCAGTACTTC	CASSQLDTPYEQYF	.	.	TRBV14	TRBJ2-7
TGTGCCAGCAGCGGGGGGGATGCAGATACGCAGTATTTT	CASSGGDADTQYF	.	TRBD2	TRBV6-4	TRBJ2-3
TGCGCCAGCAGCCAAGTGGGGCTCCCCGGGGATACGCAGTATTTT	CASSQVGLPGDTQYF	.	.	TRBV4-1	TRBJ2-3
TGTGCCAGCAGCTTGGGGCTAGCGGGGCGGTTAACCGGGGAGCTGTTTTTT	CASSLGLAGRLTGELFF	.	TRBD2	TRBV7-2	TRBJ2-2
TGTGCCAGCAGTGAAGTGAGGGGGCTGGTTCAGCCCCAGCATTTT	CASSEVRGLVQPQHF	.	TRBD1	TRBV2	TRBJ1-5
TGTGCCAGCAGTCTACAGGGTAGCGGGGCCAACGTCCTGACTTTC	CASSLQGSGANVLTF	.	.	TRBV27	TRBJ2-6
TGTGCCCGGGATGAAGCTCTATCAACTAATGAAAAACTGTTTTTT	CARDEALSTNEKLFF	.	.	TRBV30	TRBJ1-4
TGTGCCACCCGGGAAAGCAATCAGCCCCAGCATTTT	CATRESNQPQHF	once	.	TRBV6-6	TRBJ1-5
TGTGCCAGCAGCCCGCAGGGGGTGACTGAAGCTTTCTTT	CASSPQGVTEAFF	.	TRBD1	TRBV5-8	TRBJ1-1
TGTGCCAGCAGCTTAAACAACAATGAGCAGTTCTTC	CASSLNNNEQFF	.	.	TRBV11-2	TRBJ2-1
TGCAGCGTTAACCCAACAGGGGGCCGCAATAGCGGGGAGCTGTTTTTT	CSVNPTGGRNSGELFF	.	TRBD1	TRBV29-1	TRBJ2-2
TGTGCCAGCAGCTTGGGGGGACAGGGGCCAGATACGCAGTATTTT	CASSLGGQGPDTQYF	.	TRBD1	TRBV5-4	TRBJ2-3
TGCGCCAGCAGTGAGTCGGTACAGGGTCATACGCAGTATTTT	CASSESVQGHTQYF	.	.	TRBV10-1	TRBJ2-3
TGTGCCAGCAGCTTAGCGCCCTGGACTAGCGGGGCCACAGATACGCAGTATTTT	CASSLAPWTSGATDTQYF	.	TRBD2	TRBV7-2	TRBJ2-3
TGCGCCAGCAGCCTTAACGGGGGGAACACTGAAGCTTTCTTT	CASSLNGGNTEAFF	.	.	TRBV5-1	TRBJ1-1
TGTGCCAGTAGTATCTTTCGGTCAGAAGCTTTCTTT	CASSIFRSEAFF	.	.	TRBV19	TRBJ1-1
TGTGCCAGCAGCCCGGACAGGGGCATGAACACTGAAGCTTTCTTT	CASSPDRGMNTEAFF	few	TRBD1	TRBV5-4	TRBJ1-1
TGTGCCAGCAGCTTATCGACTAGCGGGGGTACCGGGGAGCTGTTTTTT	CASSLSTSGGTGELFF	.	TRBD2	TRBV11-3	TRBJ2-2
TGTGCCAGCAGCTTGGTCGGGGGGAACGAGCAGTACTTC	CASSLVGGNEQYF	.	TRBD2	TRBV5-4	TRBJ2-7
TGCGCCAGCAGCGTAGGGGGCGTCGGAAACACCATATATTTT	CASSVGGVGNTIYF	.	TRBD1	TRBV5-1	TRBJ1-3
TGCAGCGTTGAAGATCCGGGACTAGCGGGGGGGATAGGTGATGAGCAGTTCTTC	CSVEDPGLAGGIGDEQFF	.	TRBD2	TRBV29-1	TRBJ2-1
TGCGCCAGCAGCTTGGATATCAGGGTATATCAGCCCCAGCATTTT	CASSLDIRVYQPQHF	.	.	TRBV5-1	TRBJ1-5
TGTGCTAGTGGTTTTTTGTCTAGCGGGGACCAAGAGACCCAGTACTTC	CASGFLSSGDQETQYF	.	TRBD2	TRBV12-5	TRBJ2-5
TGTGCCAGCAGCTTAGGGGGGCTAGCGGGTCTGAACACCGGGGAGCTGTTTTTT	CASSLGGLAGLNTGELFF	.	TRBD2	TRBV7-9	TRBJ2-2
TGTGCCAGCAGCTTCGAGACAGGGCCCTACGAGCAGTACTTC	CASSFETGPYEQYF	.	TRBD1	TRBV7-9	TRBJ2-7
TGTGCCAGCAGTTACTCGAGCGAGATGAACACTGAAGCTTTCTTT	CASSYSSEMNTEAFF	.	.	TRBV6-5	TRBJ1-1
TGTGCCAGCAGTTACGGCGGGAACACCATATATTTT	CASSYGGNTIYF	once	.	TRBV6-6	TRBJ1-3
TGTGCCAGTAGTTCCGGGACAGGCCCTGGAAACACCATATATTTT	CASSSGTGPGNTIYF	.	TRBD1	TRBV19	TRBJ1-3
TGTGCCAGCAGCTTGAACAGGGGAACAAACACCATATATTTT	CASSLNRGTNTIYF	.	TRBD1	TRBV5-4	TRBJ1-3
TGTGCCAGCTCCCGACAGCAGAACACTGAAGCTTTCTTT	CASSRQQNTEAFF	.	.	TRBV18	TRBJ1-1